The source of this TCR beta chain is a study of OX40 agonist ivuxolimab in advanced cancers. At the level of the whole study: The costimulatory receptor OX40 (CD134) was targeted by ivuxolimab, a fully human IgG2 agonistic monoclonal antibody. Intravenous ivuxolimab was administered to patients every 2 weeks at six dose levels: 0.01, 0.1, 0.3, 1.5, 3 and 10 mg/kg. Among the roughly 52 dose-escalation patients, some 20 had hepatocellular carcinoma, approximately 15 melanoma, 9 renal cell carcinoma and 9 head and neck cancer. The dose-escalation cohort was around 83% male with a mean age of around 64 years, ranging from roughly 23 to 85. Prior anti-PD-1, anti-PD-L1 or anti-CTLA-4 therapy was permitted, and checkpoint inhibitors had been received by less than 45% of dose-escalation patients. Three dose-escalation patients achieved partial responses, one with hepatocellular carcinoma and two with cutaneous melanoma. The purpose of peripheral TCRbeta sequencing was to test whether ivuxolimab changed TCR sequence diversity and led to clonal T-cell expansion. The monotherapy dose-escalation portion (N ≈ 57 patients) of the phase I ivuxolimab trial is reported in the paper. General findings and caveats noted by the study authors: In partial responders in the 0.1-3.0 mg/kg groups, normalized peripheral clonal expansion was found to be among the lowest, especially among CD8+ T cells. Antigen specificity was not determined for the clonally expanded peripheral T cells. Low levels of normalized T-cell clonal expansion were also seen in some nonresponding patients. At doses of 0.1 to 3.0 mg/kg, clonal expansion of both CD4+ and CD8+ T cells in blood was seen between baseline and week 6. On average, CD8+ T cells showed more expanded clones than CD4+ T cells after ivuxolimab.

Comments on this clone: Its antigen is unknown. The input lacks base qualities; no much larger clone sits a single base away.

Genomic DNA was isolated from the sorted cells so that the TCRbeta CDR3 region could be sequenced. TCRbeta CDR3 regions were sequenced using the immunoSEQ Assay. Here the immuneACCESS table is served through TCRdb, limited to in-frame sequences with V and J called. Missing clones are a known gap in these copies; in checked studies unresolved V genes cover under half, and the rest lacks a known reason. The sample data list 75,000 to 95,000 clones, and approximately 90% of these were observed just once. The ten largest clones capture 0.45% to 0.65% of the sample. V is reduced by 4 bases and J by 7 bases, leaving a spacing of 13 bases between them. Based on the germline V gene, the CDR1 and CDR2 sequences are SQVTM and ANQGSEA. Spanning cysteine to phenylalanine, the CDR3 consists of 13 amino acids. CDR3 DNA is the only sequence kept; it has 39 bases, read in frame from the first base. Patients with a history of autoimmune disease or receiving systemic immunosuppression were excluded from the trial. In every dose cohort, peripheral blood was drawn for TCR sequencing at baseline, cycle 4 day 1, and cycle 7 day 1. The samples were taken from a phase I, first-in-human, multicenter, open-label dose-escalation trial of ivuxolimab. The trial enrolled adults with locally advanced or metastatic head and neck squamous cell, hepatocellular, melanoma or renal cell carcinoma. CD4+ and CD8+ T cells were sorted separately from peripheral blood before TCR sequencing.

This clonotype was sampled from an adult with an advanced solid tumor such as melanoma, head and neck, liver or kidney cancer. The sequence joins TRBV29-1 to TRBJ2-2; the D gene is unclear. Sequenced here: CD4+ or CD8+ T cells sorted from blood, sampled in a trial of the OX40 agonist ivuxolimab. The CDR3 here reads CSVVPDGVGELFF. The DNA is as follows: TGCAGCGTTGTGCCCGATGGGGTCGGGGAGCTGTTTTTT.